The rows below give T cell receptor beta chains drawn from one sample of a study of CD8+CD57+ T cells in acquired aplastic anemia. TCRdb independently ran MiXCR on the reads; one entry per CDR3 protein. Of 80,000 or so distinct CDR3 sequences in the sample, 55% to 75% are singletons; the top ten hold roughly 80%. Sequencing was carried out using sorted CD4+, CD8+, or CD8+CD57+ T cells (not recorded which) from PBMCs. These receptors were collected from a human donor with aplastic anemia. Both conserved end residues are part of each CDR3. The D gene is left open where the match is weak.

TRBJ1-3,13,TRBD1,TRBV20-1,CSARTGIGNTIYF
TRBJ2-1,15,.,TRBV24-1,CATSDFTARGYEQFF
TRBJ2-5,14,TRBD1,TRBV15,CATTLDRGHETQYF
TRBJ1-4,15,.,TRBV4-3,CASSQEGYGNEKLFF
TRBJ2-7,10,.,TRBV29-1,CSVGLREQYF
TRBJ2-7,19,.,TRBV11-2,CASSLDRPFQTSGNYEQYF
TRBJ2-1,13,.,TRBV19,CASSINRVGEQFF
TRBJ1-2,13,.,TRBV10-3,CASSDSSGFGYTF
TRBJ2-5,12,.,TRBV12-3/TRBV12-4,CASSRGGETQYF
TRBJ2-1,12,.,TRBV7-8,CASSSTFNEQFF
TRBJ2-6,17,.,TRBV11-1,CASSLNGRTSGANVLTF
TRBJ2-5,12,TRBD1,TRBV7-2,CASTTGLETQYF
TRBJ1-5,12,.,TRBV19,CASSDSNQPQHF
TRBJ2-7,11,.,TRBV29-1,CSVGQRNEQYF
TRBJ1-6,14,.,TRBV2,CASSEDTWGTPLHF
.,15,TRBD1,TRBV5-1,CASSPTGTGLYEQYF
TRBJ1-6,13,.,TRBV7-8,CASSFPQPLPLHF
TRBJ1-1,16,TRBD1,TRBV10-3,CAISEAGQGADTEAFF
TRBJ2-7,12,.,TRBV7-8,CASSWVQGEQYF
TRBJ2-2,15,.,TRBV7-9,CASSLTAEPTGELFF
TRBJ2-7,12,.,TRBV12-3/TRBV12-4,CASSAGPHEQYF
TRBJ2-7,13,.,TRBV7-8,CASRTGSSYEQYF